This record looks at one T cell receptor beta chain sequence and its context. The data are from a study of control samples from healthy donors and cancer patients. The V gene's germline CDR1 is SNHLY and CDR2 FYNNEI. The CDR3 contains 15 residues. V was trimmed by 5 bases and J by 7 bases, leaving 20 bases between them. Profiling relied on immunoSEQ multiplex PCR, and the TCRdb table lists in-frame clones only, not all of them. This table holds about 120,000 clones, about 92% found once. Sequenced: PBMCs. The sequence derives from a man aged 50 to 59 with head and neck cancer. The J gene is TRBJ1-2, the V gene TRBV2, with D possibly being TRBD1 (6 bases). CDR3 DNA sequence: TGTGCCAGCAGTAGGGAGAGGACAGATAGTAGTGGCTACACCTTC. Its protein product is CASSRERTDSSGYTF.